What follows is one T cell receptor (beta chain) and its context. This sample is drawn from a study of shared clonotypes between healthy human individuals. The CDR3 contains 16 residues. The V gene lost 6 bases and the J gene lost 7 bases, with 19 bases spanning the gap. Germline lookup yields CDR1 MNHEY and CDR2 SMNVEV (reference sequence). Clones were read by immunoSEQ multiplex PCR, and TCRdb kept only the in-frame ones, dropping some. This table holds more than 2,000,000 clones, roughly 93% found once. V and J are TRBV27 and TRBJ1-6; D uncertain. The origin of this receptor is a man between 18 and 29 years old in good health. Some clones in this sample may be carry-over from other donors' samples. The sequenced sample was naive CD4+ T cells from PBMCs. Subset defined: CD45RA+ positively selected. CDR3 sequence: CASRRPVGVANSPLHF. CDR3 nucleotide sequence: TGTGCCAGCAGGCGCCCCGTGGGAGTGGCGAATTCACCCCTCCACTTT.